The 25 T cell receptor beta chains below were found in one sample sequenced in a study of blood T cell repertoires in COVID-19. TCRdb's table, derived via immunoSEQ multiplex PCR, lists solely in-frame clones and lacks some. In the table there are 150,000 to 200,000 clones, over 70% of which are singletons. Sequencing used peripheral blood. These receptors all stem from a man in his sixties with active or convalescent COVID-19.

This clone was seen just once. This chain links TRBV2 with TRBJ2-3; 9 nucleotides agree with TRBD1. The CDR3 runs to 14 residues. V lost 6 bases, J lost 2 bases, and 3 bases stayed unmatched. Germline assignment: CDR1 SNHLY and CDR2 FYNNEI. The CDR3 DNA follows: TGTGCCAGCAGCGGGACAGGGTACACAGATACGCAGTATTTT. It codes for CASSGTGYTDTQYF.

The chain uses TRBV5-4 and TRBJ2-7; a possible D gene is TRBD2 (6 bases). Germline CDR1 SGHNT, CDR2 YYREEE (reference sequence). V shed 3 bases and J shed 6 bases, with 16 bases lying between them. This CDR3 is 14 amino acids long. Written as DNA, the CDR3 is TGTGCCAGCAGCTCACTAGCTCCGGAGGGCGAGCAGTACTTC. Encoded protein: CASSSLAPEGEQYF.

The V and J genes are TRBV7-3 and TRBJ2-1; 10 bases are a match to TRBD2. Trimming took 5 bases from V and 6 from J; bases not matched to a gene: 10. The CDR3 runs 16 residues. Germline V gene data show CDR1 as SGHTA and CDR2 as FQGTGA. CDR3 protein: CASSLVASGRFNEQFF. As DNA, the CDR3 is TGTGCCAGCAGCCTGGTGGCTAGCGGGAGATTCAATGAGCAGTTCTTC. The full variable domain, with the rest looked up from reference TRBV7-3 and TRBJ2-1, is GAGVSQTPSNKVTEKGKYVELRCDPISGHTALYWYRQSLGQGPEFLIYFQGTGAADDSGLPNDRFFAVRPEGSVSTLKIQRTERGDSAVYLCASSLVASGRFNEQFFGPGTRLTVL.

The genes are TRBV5-1 and TRBJ1-4; tentative D call: TRBD1 (5 bases). Germline V lookup: CDR1 SGHRS, CDR2 YFSETQ. V dropped 7 bases and J dropped 3 bases, with 10 bases sitting between them. CDR3 length: 13 residues. This CDR3 is CASQRGSNEKLFF. CDR3 DNA sequence: TGCGCCAGCCAACGGGGGTCTAATGAAAAACTGTTTTTT.

The chain carries TRBV6-1 and TRBJ2-1; 7 bases fit TRBD1. Germline V CDR1 and CDR2: MNHNS, SASEGT. With 3 bases clipped from V and 15 bases from J, the junction kept 11 bases outside the gene matches. This CDR3 spans 13 amino acids. As DNA, the CDR3 is TGTGCCAGCAGTGACACTACAGGGGAGAGGCCGTTCTTC. This sequence encodes CASSDTTGERPFF.

The chain links TRBV5-1 to TRBJ2-1, with D possibly TRBD1 on 6 matching bases. Trimming left V 3 bases short and J 6 bases short, with 19 bases between. CDR1 is SGHRS and CDR2 is YFSETQ in the germline V gene. The CDR3 length is 16 residues. The CDR3 region has the DNA TGCGCCAGCAGCTACATGACAGGAGGAGTTGGCAATGAGCAGTTCTTC. It translates to CASSYMTGGVGNEQFF.

This chain joins TRBV21-1 and TRBJ2-7; whether TRBD1, the table's D call, matches the DNA was not checked. TRBV21-1 is deemed a pseudogene. The CDR3 loop spans 15 amino acids. CDR3 DNA: TGTGCCAGCAGCCCACGACAGGGGGCGAGTAGCGAGCAGTACTTC. Translation gives CASSPRQGASSEQYF.

This clone was seen a handful of times. The J gene is TRBJ2-3, the V gene TRBV7-7, with 9 bases lining up with TRBD2. The trim removed 5 bases at V and 6 bases at J, leaving 18 bases unmatched. Per germline, CDR1 SSHAT and CDR2 FNYEAQ (reference sequence). This CDR3 is 18 amino acids long. The CDR3 coding sequence is TGTGCCAGCAGCCTCGGTTGGAGTAGCGGGAGCCTAAGTGATACGCAGTATTTT. Translation: CASSLGWSSGSLSDTQYF.

The chain carries TRBV18 and TRBJ2-3; 9 bases match TRBD2. Germline trimming cut 3 bases from V and 1 base from J; bases unmatched to any gene: 11. The CDR3 runs to 18 residues. Germline V gives CDR1 KGHSH, CDR2 LQKENI. CDR3 coding DNA: TGTGCCAGCTCACCCTCTTTTGGGGCTAGCGGGGGCACAGATACGCAGTATTTT. The encoded protein is CASSPSFGASGGTDTQYF.

The chain joins TRBV5-1 to TRBJ2-1; 11 nucleotides agree with TRBD2. Trimming took 0 bases from V and 9 from J; bases not matched to a gene: 2. Germline V gene sequence: CDR1 SGHRS, CDR2 YFSETQ. The CDR3 runs 14 residues. CDR3 sequence: CASSLAGLAGEQFF. CDR3 coding DNA: TGCGCCAGCAGCTTGGCAGGACTAGCGGGTGAGCAGTTCTTC.

The chain carries TRBV7-3 and TRBJ2-5, with 11 bases lining up with TRBD2. This CDR3 region has 14 residues. V shed 5 bases, J shed 9 bases, and the junction held 8 bases outside the gene matches. CDR1 is SGHTA and CDR2 is FQGTGA in the germline V gene. CDR3 coding DNA: TGTGCCAGCAGCATTAGCGGGAGGGGAGGGGCCCAGTACTTC. Residues: CASSISGRGGAQYF. Combining the CDR3 with reference TRBV7-3 and TRBJ2-5 gives the whole variable domain GAGVSQTPSNKVTEKGKYVELRCDPISGHTALYWYRQSLGQGPEFLIYFQGTGAADDSGLPNDRFFAVRPEGSVSTLKIQRTERGDSAVYLCASSISGRGGAQYFGPGTRLLVL.

This sequence joins TRBV10-3 and TRBJ2-2, with TRBD1 identical over 8 bases. This CDR3 has 16 residues. The germline CDR1 and CDR2 sequences are ENHRY and SYGVKD. V lost 3 bases to trimming and J lost 4 bases; unmatched junction nucleotides: 7. CDR3 coding DNA: TGTGCCATCAGTGATTCGCGCACAGGGGGCACCGGGGAGCTGTTTTTT. It translates to CAISDSRTGGTGELFF.

The chain uses TRBV29-1 and TRBJ1-1, with 7 positions matching TRBD1. The CDR3 has 15 amino acids. After removal of 6 bases from V and 0 bases from J, the junction contained 10 bases not matched to a gene. Germline CDR1 is SQVTM and CDR2 is ANQGSEA. CDR3 bases: TGCAGCGTAACAGGGGCCCTGTTCATGAACACTGAAGCTTTCTTT. It translates to CSVTGALFMNTEAFF.

This clone was seen a few times. V is TRBV5-5 and J is TRBJ2-1; D may be TRBD2 (5 bases). The CDR3 sequence is 15 residues long. Germline V gives CDR1 SGHKS, CDR2 YYEKEE (reference sequence). Trimming pared 2 bases from V and 8 bases from J, leaving 17 bases between. The DNA of the CDR3 is TGTGCCAGCAGCTTCGAGGGAGTAGTTACTGATGAGCAGTTCTTC. This translates into CASSFEGVVTDEQFF.

V is TRBV10-1 and J is TRBJ1-2; D is possibly TRBD1 (5 bases). The V and J ends lost 10 bases and 2 bases respectively, with 14 bases between them. This CDR3 has 13 amino acids. In germline, CDR1 is WNHNN, CDR2 SYGVQD (reference sequence). The CDR3 DNA is TGCGCCACCCCCAGGGTTAGAAACTATGGCTACACCTTC. It encodes CATPRVRNYGYTF.

This chain joins TRBV27 and TRBJ1-4; D ambiguous. The V and J ends lost 2 bases and 5 bases respectively, with 9 bases between them. Germline values: CDR1 MNHEY, CDR2 SMNVEV (reference sequence). The CDR3 loop spans 14 amino acids. The CDR3 DNA is TGTGCCAGCAGTTTAGAAACTCCCAATGAAAAACTGTTTTTT. This translates into CASSLETPNEKLFF.

This CDR3 is CASSLQGGRGYEQYF. The CDR3 DNA reads as TGTGCCAGCAGCTTACAAGGGGGCCGGGGATACGAGCAGTACTTC. V gene TRBV7-2 combines with J gene TRBJ2-7; TRBD1 matches at 7 bases. The V gene end was trimmed by 2 bases and the J gene end by 4 bases; junction bases not matched to a gene: 8. This CDR3 is 15 amino acids long. Germline CDR1 and CDR2: SGHTA and FQGNSA.

The V gene is TRBV30, the J gene TRBJ2-7; a weak D match, TRBD1 (6 bases). CDR1 and CDR2 from the germline V gene are GTSNPN and SVGIG (reference sequence). The CDR3 totals 12 residues. With 8 bases removed from V and 3 bases from J, the gap between germline ends came to 14 bases. The CDR3 coding sequence is TGTGCCCTAGAGGGGGACCTCTACGAGCAGTACTTC. As protein: CALEGDLYEQYF.

V is TRBV4-2 and J is TRBJ1-4; TRBD1 is a possible D gene (6 bases). This CDR3 spans 17 amino acids. Germline CDR1 is LGHNA and CDR2 is YNFKEQ. With 0 bases removed from V and 0 bases from J, the gap between germline ends came to 11 bases. Here the CDR3 reads CASSQDPDSATNEKLFF. CDR3 in DNA: TGTGCCAGCAGCCAAGACCCGGACAGCGCAACTAATGAAAAACTGTTTTTT.

V is TRBV18 and J is TRBJ1-1, with 7 bases matching TRBD1. Germline CDR1 and CDR2: KGHSH and LQKENI. The trim removed 0 bases at V and 4 bases at J, leaving 14 bases unmatched. The CDR3 is made up of 18 amino acids. CDR3 nucleotide sequence: TGTGCCAGCTCACCACCCTCTGGACAGGTAGATTTGGGCACTGAAGCTTTCTTT. Translation: CASSPPSGQVDLGTEAFF.

The genes are TRBV5-1 and TRBJ2-1; D might be TRBD1 or TRBD2, each matching 6 bases. V lost 4 bases and J 0 bases, leaving 14 bases between the germline ends. This CDR3 has 16 residues. In germline, CDR1 is SGHRS, CDR2 YFSETQ. The CDR3 DNA sequence: TGCGCCAGCAGCCTGGGGGCGGGAACCTCCTACAATGAGCAGTTCTTC. Translated: CASSLGAGTSYNEQFF.

The J gene is TRBJ2-7, the V gene TRBV4-3; 8 positions agree with TRBD1. The CDR3 runs to 15 residues. Trimming took 0 bases from V and 2 from J; bases not matched to a gene: 3. Germline V gene sequence: CDR1 LGHNA, CDR2 YSLEER. CDR3 in amino acids: CASSQEDRAPYEQYF. The DNA for the CDR3 is TGCGCCAGCAGCCAAGAGGACAGGGCTCCCTACGAGCAGTACTTC.

This clone showed up just a few times. This chain connects TRBV4-3 to TRBJ2-1; TRBD2 aligns across 8 bases. Germline V gives CDR1 LGHNA, CDR2 YSLEER. V dropped 2 bases and J dropped 7; count of bases not matched to a gene: 7. The CDR3 is made up of 15 amino acids. DNA of the CDR3: TGCGCCAGCAGCCAATCAGTAGCGGGAACGAATGAGCAGTTCTTC. Its protein product is CASSQSVAGTNEQFF.

The chain is built from TRBV2 and TRBJ2-5; D might be TRBD1 (5 bases). Trimming removed 6 bases from V and 7 bases from J, with 12 bases in between. CDR1 SNHLY and CDR2 FYNNEI come from the germline V gene. CDR3 length: 12 residues. CDR3 residues: CASSIYQGTQYF. CDR3 coding DNA: TGTGCCAGCAGCATCTACCAGGGGACCCAGTACTTC.

J is TRBJ2-2 and V is TRBV5-4; no clear D gene. Trimming shortened V by 2 bases and J by 1 base, and 6 bases separated the two germline ends. The CDR3 runs to 14 residues. CDR1 is SGHNT and CDR2 is YYREEE in the germline V gene (reference sequence). DNA of the CDR3: TGTGCCAGCAGCTTTAGTGGGAACACCGGGGAGCTGTTTTTT. This gives the protein CASSFSGNTGELFF.